The clone carrying this TCR beta chain was found many times. Antigen: not known. Template switching, a step in the protocol, added a universal primer site, and cDNA carried unique molecular identifiers. MiXCR, applied by TCRdb to the 5' RACE reads, yields one record per CDR3 protein. The profile shows about 260,000 distinct CDR3 sequences, about 7% of them singletons. The CDR3 is 15 residues long. V was cut by 1 base and J by 1 base, with 10 bases left in between. Per the germline V gene, CDR1 is SEHNR and CDR2 is FQNEAQ (reference sequence). The record originates from a study of identical twins. Study observations and caveats: Carriage of fewer insertions was seen in abundant cord blood beta clonotypes, whereas memory repertoires showed none. Findings depended on cross-sectional statistics rather than tracking the same donors.

These data are also associated with another study on yellow fever vaccine responses in identical twins.

The TCR was taken from a woman younger than 30 in good health. V is TRBV7-9 and J is TRBJ1-1; D gene uncertain. Material: memory (CD45RO+) T cells sorted from blood. DNA of the CDR3: TGTGCCAGCAGCTTAGATGGCCTCGGGAACACTGAAGCTTTCTTT. The encoded protein is CASSLDGLGNTEAFF.